The 15 T cell receptor beta chains presented below share a single source sample, sequenced in a study of Graves' ophthalmopathy and Graves' hyperthyroidism. CDR3 regions of TCR beta were amplified from RNA transcripts. An initial RT-PCR round employing HTBI primers preceded a second-round multiplex PCR. MiXCR was run by TCRdb on the multiplex PCR reads, yielding one entry per CDR3 protein. The top ten clones hold approximately 20% of a sample with some 48,000 distinct CDR3 sequences, around 50% of them seen once. Sequenced material: peripheral blood. The receptor source for this set is an adult man with Graves' ophthalmopathy.

This clonotype has just one count. This chain joins TRBV7-9 and TRBJ1-4, with D possibly matching TRBD1 (6 bases). This CDR3 has 14 amino acids. Germline V gives CDR1 SEHNR, CDR2 FQNEAQ (reference sequence). With 8 bases removed from V and 8 bases from J, the gap between germline ends came to 18 bases. The CDR3 nucleotides read TGTGCCAGCGGCCGGGGGCAGGTAGAAGAAAAACTGTTTTTT. Its translation: CASGRGQVEEKLFF.

The chain carries TRBV29-1 and TRBJ2-5; TRBD2 aligns across 7 bases. J lost 4 bases, V lost 2 bases, and 4 bases had no gene match. The length of the CDR3 is 13 residues. Germline CDR1 reads SQVTM; CDR2 reads ANQGSEA. CDR3 protein: CSVEWGGVETQYF. As DNA, the CDR3 is TGCAGCGTTGAATGGGGGGGGGTAGAGACCCAGTACTTC.

This clonotype was counted a few times. This CDR3 is missing its conserved last phenylalanine or tryptophan, likely due to a read error. Because the CDR3's place on the DNA is in doubt, the DNA is left out and the CDR3 is given as listed by TCRdb. This rearrangement joins TRBV7-7 to TRBJ2-6; the table's D call, TRBD2, was not checked against the DNA. Germline-derived CDR1 and CDR2 are SSHAT and FNYEAQ (reference sequence). The CDR3 contains 9 residues when both ends are counted. CDR3 sequence reads: CASSPSAQV.

This clonotype was counted many times. The CDR3 loop reads CASSEARGGTEAFF. Here the CDR3 DNA reads TGTGCCAGCAGTGAAGCCAGGGGTGGAACTGAAGCTTTCTTT. The chain employs TRBV2 and TRBJ1-1; maybe TRBD1 (6 bases). Trimming removed 0 bases at V and 5 bases at J, with 10 bases between. This CDR3 contains 14 residues. From germline, CDR1 is SNHLY and CDR2 FYNNEI.

The chain links TRBV7-3 to TRBJ1-2; D unclear. V gave up 2 bases and J gave up 4 bases, with 11 bases separating them. Germline V gives CDR1 SGHTA, CDR2 FQGTGA. This CDR3 contains 14 residues. For the CDR3, the DNA is TGTGCCAGCAGCTTAGAACGGGAGGTCTATGGCTACACCTTC. It is translated as CASSLEREVYGYTF.

By share, this clonotype ranks as medium-sized (0.01 to 0.1%). J is TRBJ2-3 and V is TRBV29-1; the D gene is possibly TRBD1 (5 bases). V lost 4 bases and J lost 0, with 17 bases in between. The CDR3 totals 16 residues. CDR1 and CDR2 from the germline V gene are SQVTM and ANQGSEA. CDR3 protein: CSVVRARGPSTDTQYF. CDR3 DNA: TGCAGCGTTGTCAGGGCCCGCGGCCCTAGCACAGATACGCAGTATTTT.

As regards this clonotype: Lacking the conserved final phenylalanine or tryptophan, this CDR3 likely reflects a read error. The DNA of the CDR3 is TGTGCTAGCAGTCCCGGGCCTTCGAACAACGAGCAGTTCTCC. This encodes CASSPGPSNNEQFS. This chain uses TRBV7-7 with TRBJ2-1; no clear D gene. Germline assignment: CDR1 SSHAT and CDR2 FNYEAQ (reference sequence). This CDR3 contains 14 residues.

The chain has TRBV29-1 and TRBJ2-3, with 7 bases that match TRBD2. The trim removed 8 bases at V and 4 bases at J, leaving 3 bases unmatched. This CDR3 spans 11 amino acids. CDR1 is SQVTM, CDR2 ANQGSEA, per germline. The CDR3 DNA reads TGCAGCTCCGCGGGGGCAGATACGCAGTATTTT. This translates into CSSAGADTQYF.

The J gene is TRBJ2-2, the V gene TRBV19; D is unresolved. The CDR3 is made up of 15 amino acids. The germline CDR1 and CDR2 sequences are LNHDA and SQIVND (reference sequence). The V end lost 4 bases, the J end lost 4 bases, and 13 bases lay between the germline ends. CDR3 amino acids: CASSRSTGPTGELFF. As DNA, the CDR3 is TGTGCCAGTAGTAGGTCAACCGGGCCCACCGGGGAGCTGTTTTTT. The full variable domain, in which reference TRBV19 and TRBJ2-2 provide the parts outside the CDR3, is DGGITQSPKYLFRKEGQNVTLSCEQNLNHDAMYWYRQDPGQGLRLIYYSQIVNDFQKGDIAEGYSVSREKKESFPLTVTSAQKNPTAFYLCASSRSTGPTGELFFGEGSRLTVL.

V usage is TRBV10-3 and J usage is TRBJ2-3; weak D call: TRBD2 (5 bases). Germline V lookup: CDR1 ENHRY, CDR2 SYGVKD. V lost 2 bases to trimming and J lost 0 bases, with 9 bases between them. The CDR3 is 15 residues long. This chain's CDR3 is CAISERGQSTDTQYF. CDR3 nucleotides: TGTGCCATCAGTGAGAGAGGGCAGAGCACAGATACGCAGTATTTT.

This clonotype was recorded at least ten times. CDR3 in amino acids: CATSAKRGGNEQFF. The CDR3 DNA follows: TGTGCCACCAGCGCAAAGAGGGGGGGGAATGAGCAGTTCTTC. The chain carries TRBV15 and TRBJ2-1; perhaps TRBD2 as D (7 bases). Germline CDR1 reads LNHNV; CDR2 reads YYDKDF (reference sequence). The V end was cut by 5 bases, the J end by 7 bases, with 15 bases between. CDR3 size: 14 residues.

A word on this clonotype: This sequence may be a read error, since a much larger clone differs from it by one base. The V and J genes are TRBV27 and TRBJ2-7; tentative D call: TRBD1 (5 bases). Germline assignment: CDR1 MNHEY and CDR2 SMNVEV (reference sequence). Trimming took off 5 bases at V and 5 bases at J, with 19 bases between the two ends. This CDR3 has 15 residues. In DNA, the CDR3 is TGTGCCAGCAGTCTAAGTGTAGGGGCTAACGACGAGCAGTACTTC. Translating gives CASSLSVGANDEQYF.

V usage is TRBV29-1 and J usage is TRBJ2-1; TRBD2 matches at 14 bases. CDR1 and CDR2 (germline): SQVTM, ANQGSEA. V was pared by 7 bases and J by 6 bases, with 5 bases of the junction left unmatched. CDR3 size: 14 residues. CDR3 sequence: CSASGTSGSNEQFF. In nucleotides, the CDR3 is TGCAGCGCGAGTGGGACTAGCGGGAGCAATGAGCAGTTCTTC.

The sample holds many counts of this clonotype. The chain recombines TRBV11-2 with TRBJ2-5; D might be TRBD1 (6 bases). Trimming cost V 3 bases and J 1 base, with 15 bases left between them. From germline, CDR1 is SGHAT and CDR2 FQNNGV. The CDR3 has 16 residues. The CDR3 spells CASSLFEGVFQETQYF. In DNA, the CDR3 is TGTGCCAGCAGCTTGTTCGAGGGGGTATTCCAAGAGACCCAGTACTTC.

This clonotype was observed many times. The rearrangement uses TRBV3-1 and TRBJ1-3; D perhaps matches TRBD1 (5 bases). This CDR3 is built from 14 residues. Germline assignment: CDR1 LGHDT and CDR2 YNNKEL (reference sequence). Trimming cost V 4 bases and J 9 bases, with 16 bases left between them. CDR3: CASSPSKGSGTIYF. Written as DNA, the CDR3 is TGTGCCAGCAGCCCGAGTAAGGGGAGCGGCACCATATATTTT.